The sequence of this T cell receptor beta chain was determined in a study of early stage breast cancer tumors. In the study overall: Approximately 10-fold was the mean read coverage per sample.

Clones were sequenced by immunoSEQ multiplex PCR, and TCRdb holds only the in-frame ones, with some missing. Of approximately 54,000 clones in the sample, around four fifths were seen once. From germline, CDR1 is SNHLY and CDR2 FYNNEI. This CDR3 has 11 residues. Unmatched junction bases numbered 0, after V lost 6 bases and J lost 6 bases. Study results and caveats: In about 85% of the 16 patients, blood comparison separated tumor from normal breast.

A note on this clone: Its matching antigen is unknown.

Sequencing used blood. The receptor's source is a person aged 35-55 years with breast cancer. The V and J genes are TRBV2 and TRBJ2-3; 7 bases are shared with TRBD2. The DNA of the CDR3 is TGTGCCAGCAGGGGGGGGGATACGCAGTATTTT. This translates into CASRGGDTQYF.